This TCR beta chain was identified during a study of T-cell reconstitution after alpha-beta-depleted transplantation in children. Study-wide points: A year post-transplant, T-cell counts and diversity derived mostly from newly produced T cells. For some patients, TCRbeta diversity was high at day 60 because of recipient T cells and thymic progenitors that survived. Several hundred expanded graft clones reportedly supplied alpha-beta T cells about two months after transplant.

This CDR3 is built from 13 residues. V lost 7 bases, J lost 6 bases, and 16 bases lay in between. CDR1 is ENHRY, CDR2 SYGVKD, per germline. Unique molecular identifiers were incorporated when the TCRbeta library was constructed. TCRdb called the PCR reads again in MiXCR, with one record for every CDR3 protein. The sample lists about 260,000 distinct CDR3 sequences; 7.5% to 9.5% were seen once. This clonotype appeared many times. What it recognizes is unknown. This TCR derives from a male patient younger than 18 who had a stem cell transplant for acute lymphoblastic leukemia, so the T cells may come from the graft donor. V is TRBV10-3 and J is TRBJ2-7; D gene unclear. This specimen was PBMCs, mostly from graft donor cells, taken 180 days after TCRalphabeta/CD19-depleted stem cell transplant. The CDR3 region has the DNA TGTGCCATCAACTCTGACCGATCGAGCGAGCAGTACTTC. Translating gives CAINSDRSSEQYF.